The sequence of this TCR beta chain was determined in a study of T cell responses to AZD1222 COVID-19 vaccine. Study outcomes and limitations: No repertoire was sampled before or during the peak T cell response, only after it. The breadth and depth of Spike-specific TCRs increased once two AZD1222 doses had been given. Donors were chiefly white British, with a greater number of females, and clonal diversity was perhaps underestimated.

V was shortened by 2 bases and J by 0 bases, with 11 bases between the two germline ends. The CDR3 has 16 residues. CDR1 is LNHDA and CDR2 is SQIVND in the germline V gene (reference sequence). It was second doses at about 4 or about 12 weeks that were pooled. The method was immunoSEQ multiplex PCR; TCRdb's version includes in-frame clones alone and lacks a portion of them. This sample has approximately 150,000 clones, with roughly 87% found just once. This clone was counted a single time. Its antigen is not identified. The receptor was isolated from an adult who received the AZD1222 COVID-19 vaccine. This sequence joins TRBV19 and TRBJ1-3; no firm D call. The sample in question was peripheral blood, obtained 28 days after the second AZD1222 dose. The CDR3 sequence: CASSIIAASSGNTIYF. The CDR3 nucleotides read TGTGCCAGTAGTATAATAGCGGCGAGCTCTGGAAACACCATATATTTT.